These T cell receptor beta chains were read from a single sample in a study of siplizumab effects on memory and regulatory T cells. TCRdb keeps only in-frame clones here, not all; method: immunoSEQ multiplex PCR. The table has approximately 100,000 clones, approximately 90% seen once; the top ten hold more than 0.65%. Sequenced: Tregs sorted from blood. These receptors were collected from a human donor in good health. Each CDR3 is given with its conserved first and last residue. D genes are given only for firm matches. A row's size may be missing; if present it is once, few, many or a size class.

TGCGCCAGCAGCCGAGACCGGGACAGGGGGGGCTACACCTTC	CASSRDRDRGGYTF	-	TRBD1	14	TRBJ1-2	TRBV4-1
TGTGCCAGCAGCTCCGCCCGTACCTATGGCTACACCTTC	CASSSARTYGYTF	-	-	13	TRBJ1-2	TRBV7-2
TGTGCCAGTAGTATATCGAGGGGCCGGGGTCAGCCCCAGCATTTT	CASSISRGRGQPQHF	-	-	15	TRBJ1-5	TRBV19
TGTGCCACCAGCCCCCCGACAGGGCGGTCTGAAGCTTTCTTT	CATSPPTGRSEAFF	-	TRBD1	14	TRBJ1-1	TRBV15
TGTGCCAGCAGCTTGACAGGCAGGAGGCACGAGCAGTACTTC	CASSLTGRRHEQYF	-	-	14	TRBJ2-7	TRBV5-4
TGTGCCAGCAGCCGCCTAGGACAAGACTACGAGCAGTACTTC	CASSRLGQDYEQYF	-	-	14	TRBJ2-7	TRBV7-9
TGTGCCAGCAGTCGACAGGACTACGAGCAGTACTTC	CASSRQDYEQYF	-	-	12	TRBJ2-7	TRBV6-6
TGCGCCAGCAGAAACTTAGGGGGCACTGAAGCTTTCTTT	CASRNLGGTEAFF	-	-	13	TRBJ1-1	TRBV5-1
TGTGCCACCAGCAGATTCCTAGCGGGAGCCGGGTCCGGGGAGCTGTTTTTT	CATSRFLAGAGSGELFF	-	TRBD2	17	TRBJ2-2	TRBV15
TGTGCCAGCAGCCCTGGCAGTTCAGCGTACACCGGGGAGCTGTTTTTT	CASSPGSSAYTGELFF	-	-	16	TRBJ2-2	TRBV7-6
TGTGCCATCAGTCAGGTCCGACGGGACTACACCTTC	CAISQVRRDYTF	-	-	12	TRBJ1-2	TRBV10-3
TGTGCCAGCAGCTTAGCCGGAGGGGTGACCTACGAGCAGTACTTC	CASSLAGGVTYEQYF	-	-	15	TRBJ2-7	TRBV7-9
TGCGCCAGCAGTGAAACTACGGGTCAGCCCCAGCATTTT	CASSETTGQPQHF	-	-	13	TRBJ1-5	TRBV10-1
TGTGCCAGTAGTATAGATCGGCAGGTCCACACTGAAGCTTTCTTT	CASSIDRQVHTEAFF	-	-	15	TRBJ1-1	TRBV19
TGTGCCAGCAGCTTAAGTGGGGGCTCTGGGGCCAACGTCCTGACTTTC	CASSLSGGSGANVLTF	-	-	16	TRBJ2-6	TRBV7-3
TGTGCCAGCAGGTCCACAGGGGCTGGAAACACCATATATTTT	CASRSTGAGNTIYF	-	TRBD1	14	TRBJ1-3	TRBV6-5
TGTGCCAGCAGTTTACGGGTACAGTACTATGGCTACACCTTC	CASSLRVQYYGYTF	-	-	14	TRBJ1-2	TRBV28
TGTGCCAGCAGCTCCGGGGCAAACACCGGGGAGCTGTTTTTT	CASSSGANTGELFF	-	-	14	TRBJ2-2	TRBV5-5
TGTGCCAGCAGCTTATGGGAGGGAAACGAAAAACTGTTTTTT	CASSLWEGNEKLFF	-	-	14	TRBJ1-4	TRBV7-2
TGTGCCAGCAACCGGGACAGGAGGATACAGACCCAGTACTTC	CASNRDRRIQTQYF	-	TRBD1	14	TRBJ2-5	TRBV5-6
TGTGCCAGCAGCGCGGGCCAAAGCTCCTACGAGCAGTACTTC	CASSAGQSSYEQYF	-	-	14	TRBJ2-7	TRBV25-1
TGTGCCAGCAGCTCCCAACGACTAGCGGGAGACAAGGAGCAGTACTTC	CASSSQRLAGDKEQYF	few	TRBD2	16	TRBJ2-7	TRBV7-9
TGTGCCAGCAGTGAACCAGGGGCGCATGGCTACACCTTC	CASSEPGAHGYTF	-	-	13	TRBJ1-2	TRBV6-1
TGCAGCGTCGCCGGGACAGGGGCCTTCTCCTACACTGAAGCTTTCTTT	CSVAGTGAFSYTEAFF	-	TRBD1	16	TRBJ1-1	TRBV29-1
TGTGCCAGCAGTGCCAGGGGGTTGGCCACCGGGGAGCTGTTTTTT	CASSARGLATGELFF	-	TRBD1	15	TRBJ2-2	TRBV2
TGTGCCAGTAGTACAGTATCATCTGTGCATGAGCAGTTCTTC	CASSTVSSVHEQFF	-	-	14	TRBJ2-1	TRBV19
TGTGCCAGCAGTGAAGCGCTTCGGGGGCCAGCTTTCTTT	CASSEALRGPAFF	few	-	13	TRBJ1-1	TRBV6-1
TGTGCCAGCAGCCAAGCTGAAGCGAATGAGCAGTTCTTC	CASSQAEANEQFF	-	-	13	TRBJ2-1	TRBV4-2
TGCGCCAGCAGCTTAGACGTCAACTCTGGGGCCAACGTCCTGACTTTC	CASSLDVNSGANVLTF	-	-	16	TRBJ2-6	TRBV5-1
TGTGCCAGCAGCTTAGGGCCTCTCGATGGCTACACCTTC	CASSLGPLDGYTF	-	-	13	TRBJ1-2	TRBV5-4
TGTGCCAGCAGCTTCCAGGGGCGGGGCTACACCTTC	CASSFQGRGYTF	-	-	12	TRBJ1-2	TRBV7-2
TGTGCCAGCAGCGTAGGTCGCAGCACAGATACGCAGTATTTT	CASSVGRSTDTQYF	-	-	14	TRBJ2-3	TRBV9
TGTGCCAGCAGCGTAGGCGGGGATTCCATCTGGGAGACCCAGTACTTC	CASSVGGDSIWETQYF	once	-	16	TRBJ2-5	TRBV9
TGTGCCAGCTCACCACTCGGGGCGCGAGCTAGCGGGAGGCCCCCCTCCCACGAGCAGTACTTC	CASSPLGARASGRPPSHEQYF	few	TRBD2	21	TRBJ2-7	TRBV18
TGTGCCAGCAGGTTTAGGGCGGGAGTAAACTACGAGCAGTACTTC	CASRFRAGVNYEQYF	-	TRBD2	15	TRBJ2-7	TRBV7-2
TGCGCCAGCGGCTTCGAGTCTAGCACAGATACGCAGTATTTT	CASGFESSTDTQYF	-	-	14	TRBJ2-3	TRBV5-1
TGTGCCAGCAGTTACGATAGGGGGCATGGAAACACCATATATTTT	CASSYDRGHGNTIYF	-	TRBD1	15	TRBJ1-3	TRBV6-5
TGTGCCACCAGCAGGGACAGGGGGCGATACGAGCAGTACTTC	CATSRDRGRYEQYF	-	TRBD1	14	TRBJ2-7	TRBV15
TGTGCCAGCTCGTGGACTAGCGGGAGAGATGAGCAGTTCTTC	CASSWTSGRDEQFF	-	TRBD2	14	TRBJ2-1	TRBV18
TGCAGCGTTGTTAGCTCCTACGAGCAGTACTTC	CSVVSSYEQYF	-	-	11	TRBJ2-7	TRBV29-1
TGTGCCAGCAGCGCTACAGGGTCCTACAATCAGCCCCAGCATTTT	CASSATGSYNQPQHF	-	-	15	TRBJ1-5	TRBV5-6
TGTGCCAGCAGTTTGAGGTGGGGCGGGGACACTGAAGCTTTCTTT	CASSLRWGGDTEAFF	-	-	15	TRBJ1-1	TRBV27
TGTGCCAGTAATGAGCGGGGGGCAGATACGCAGTATTTT	CASNERGADTQYF	-	TRBD2	13	TRBJ2-3	TRBV19
TGTGCCAGCAGCCCCGCGGCCACTAGCACAGATACGCAGTATTTT	CASSPAATSTDTQYF	-	-	15	TRBJ2-3	TRBV7-6
TGCGCCAGCAGCTGGATACAGGCCAATGAGCAGTTCTTC	CASSWIQANEQFF	-	-	13	TRBJ2-1	TRBV5-1
TGTGCCAGCTCACCACGGTTCGCGACTAGCGGGAGTGATGAGCAGTACTTC	CASSPRFATSGSDEQYF	-	TRBD2	17	TRBJ2-7	TRBV18
TGTGCCAGCAGCGTAGCCGGCCAGGGGTTTGGGACCCAGTACTTC	CASSVAGQGFGTQYF	-	-	15	TRBJ2-5	TRBV9
TGCGCCAGCAGAGCTTGGGGACGGGGAGTAGGATCCTACGAGCAGTACTTC	CASRAWGRGVGSYEQYF	-	-	17	TRBJ2-7	TRBV5-1
TGTGCCAGCAGCGTATCGGGGGCATCGCGAGTGAACACTGAAGCTTTCTTT	CASSVSGASRVNTEAFF	-	-	17	TRBJ1-1	TRBV9
TGTGCCAGCAGCTTGAATGTTGGAGATACGCAGTATTTT	CASSLNVGDTQYF	once	-	13	TRBJ2-3	TRBV5-5
TGTGCCAGCAGATCGGACATCACAGATACGCAGTATTTT	CASRSDITDTQYF	-	-	13	TRBJ2-3	TRBV6-1